This TCR beta chain was identified during a study of blood T cells in healthy people across ages. The V and J ends lost 5 bases and 3 bases respectively, with 14 bases between them. The CDR3 covers 15 residues. The germline V gene has CDR1 SGHDN and CDR2 FVKESK. Then a second PCR, running roughly 7 to 12 cycles, was carried out with a sample-barcoded 5' primer and a J-beta primer mix. The template-switch adaptor, which had 12 random nucleotides, put a tag on each cDNA molecule. TCRdb analysed the 5' RACE reads with MiXCR anew, one entry per CDR3 protein. The sample yields 1.5 million to 2 million distinct CDR3 sequences, about 49% seen once.

This receptor was obtained from a woman between 40 and 55 years old in good health. The V gene is TRBV14, the J gene TRBJ2-1, with D tentatively TRBD2 (6 bases). The sample was blood. The CDR3 spells CASSNLGGIYNEQFF. The DNA for the CDR3 is TGTGCCAGCAGCAACCTGGGCGGGATCTACAATGAGCAGTTCTTC.